Listed below are T cell receptor beta chains from one sample, sequenced in a study of blood T cell repertoires in COVID-19. Sequencing used immunoSEQ multiplex PCR; TCRdb keeps in-frame clones, though not all of them. The sample has some 210,000 clones, 84% seen once. The sequenced material came from peripheral blood. The receptor source for this set is a woman in her forties or fifties with active or convalescent COVID-19. Each CDR3 is given with its conserved first and last residue. A D gene is named only where the DNA matches it firmly. Clone size, where shown, is once, few, many, or a class for clones that have expanded.

J	D	size	V	CDR3	DNA
TRBJ1-1	-	-	TRBV7-6	CASSLSEVRSGDSAFF	TGTGCCAGCAGCTTATCAGAGGTCCGTTCCGGGGACTCAGCTTTCTTT
TRBJ1-1	-	-	TRBV11-2	CASTPWGDTEAFF	TGTGCCAGCACTCCATGGGGGGACACTGAAGCTTTCTTT
TRBJ2-7	TRBD1	-	TRBV28	CASSSPGQGSYEQYF	TGTGCCAGCAGCTCTCCGGGACAGGGAAGCTACGAGCAGTACTTC
TRBJ2-4	-	-	TRBV21-1	CASSNRQGSKNIQYF	TGTGCCAGCAGCAACAGACAGGGATCCAAAAACATTCAGTACTTC
TRBJ2-3	-	-	TRBV5-6	CASSSRDTIPSTDTQYF	TGTGCCAGCAGCTCAAGGGACACCATCCCTAGCACAGATACGCAGTATTTT
TRBJ1-3	-	once	TRBV2	CASSFGGSGNTIYF	TGTGCCAGCAGTTTTGGAGGGTCAGGAAACACCATATATTTT
TRBJ1-2	-	-	TRBV10-3	CAISAGGEGYTF	TGTGCCATAAGCGCCGGCGGGGAGGGCTACACCTTC
TRBJ1-4	TRBD1	few	TRBV7-9	CASSPTGREKLFF	TGTGCCAGCAGCCCGACAGGGAGGGAAAAACTGTTTTTT
TRBJ1-2	TRBD1	-	TRBV5-1	CASSFSRDRGGYTF	TGCGCCAGCAGCTTCTCTCGGGACAGGGGGGGCTACACCTTC
TRBJ2-5	TRBD2	few	TRBV7-3	CASTPGGAQGETQYF	TGTGCCAGCACGCCCGGGGGGGCCCAGGGAGAGACCCAGTACTTC
TRBJ2-3	-	few	TRBV7-3	CASSATSATDTQYF	TGTGCCAGCAGCGCGACGAGCGCTACAGATACGCAGTATTTT
TRBJ1-2	-	few	TRBV6-5	CASSYGRGWDYGYTF	TGTGCCAGCAGTTATGGCAGGGGCTGGGACTATGGCTACACCTTC
TRBJ1-5	TRBD1	few	TRBV19	CASSRGMTDQPQHF	TGTGCCAGTAGCAGGGGGATGACGGATCAGCCCCAGCATTTT
TRBJ2-5	-	-	TRBV6-2/TRBV6-3	CASSWTITQETQYF	TGTGCCAGCAGTTGGACAATTACGCAAGAGACCCAGTACTTC
TRBJ2-4	-	-	TRBV3-1/TRBV3-2	CASSQDKLVHIQYF	TGTGCCAGCAGCCAAGATAAGCTAGTCCACATTCAGTACTTC
TRBJ1-4	-	once	TRBV4-2	CASSQDREPGAGATNEKLFF	TGTGCCAGCAGCCAAGATAGGGAGCCGGGGGCGGGGGCAACTAATGAAAAACTGTTTTTT
TRBJ2-7	-	-	TRBV10-3	CAISSPNGGESSYEQYF	TGTGCCATCAGTTCTCCAAATGGCGGGGAGAGCTCCTACGAGCAGTACTTC
TRBJ2-7	-	-	TRBV5-1	CASSLSSSSYEQYF	TGCGCCAGCAGCTTGTCGTCTAGCTCCTACGAGCAGTACTTC
TRBJ1-2	TRBD1	-	TRBV6-5	CASSYQQGAGGYTF	TGTGCCAGCAGTTACCAACAGGGGGCGGGTGGCTACACCTTC
TRBJ2-1	TRBD2	-	TRBV27	CASSLYGSSGSSGDEQFF	TGTGCCAGCAGTTTATATGGGTCTAGCGGGAGTTCGGGAGATGAGCAGTTCTTC
TRBJ1-2	TRBD1	-	TRBV19	CASSTSGQGEGYTF	TGTGCCAGTAGTACCTCGGGACAGGGCGAGGGCTACACCTTC
TRBJ1-2	TRBD1	-	TRBV19	CASDTGGSGYTF	TGTGCCAGTGATACAGGGGGCTCTGGCTACACCTTC
TRBJ1-4	-	few	TRBV5-5	CASSPSRLGAGEKLFF	TGTGCCAGCAGCCCGTCCCGGCTGGGGGCGGGTGAAAAACTGTTTTTT
TRBJ1-5	TRBD1	-	TRBV2	CASSYPGQGNQPQHF	TGTGCCAGCAGTTACCCGGGACAGGGCAATCAGCCCCAGCATTTT
TRBJ1-2	-	-	TRBV7-2	CASSLAAGANYGYTF	TGTGCCAGCAGCTTAGCGGCAGGGGCGAACTATGGCTACACCTTC
TRBJ2-1	TRBD2	-	TRBV2	CASSEAQRELRNEQFF	TGTGCCAGCAGTGAAGCGCAGCGGGAGTTAAGAAATGAGCAGTTCTTC
TRBJ2-7	TRBD1	once	TRBV5-1	CASSTRGGTGTYEQYF	TGCGCCAGCAGCACGAGGGGTGGGACAGGTACCTACGAGCAGTACTTC
TRBJ2-1	-	-	TRBV10-3	CAISERLVEAEQFF	TGTGCCATCAGTGAACGACTAGTTGAGGCTGAGCAGTTCTTC
TRBJ1-2	-	-	TRBV6-5	CASIPAGRSGYTF	TGTGCCAGCATCCCAGCGGGGCGCTCTGGCTACACCTTC
TRBJ2-5	TRBD1	-	TRBV28	CASSSRTGQETQYF	TGTGCCAGCAGTTCCCGGACAGGCCAAGAGACCCAGTACTTC
TRBJ2-3	TRBD2	-	TRBV28	CASSLRTSGGAGTDTQYF	TGTGCCAGCAGTCTACGGACTAGCGGGGGGGCCGGTACAGATACGCAGTATTTT
TRBJ1-2	TRBD1	-	TRBV6-5	CASRQGYGYTF	TGTGCCAGCAGACAGGGGTATGGCTACACCTTC
TRBJ1-2	-	-	TRBV28	CASSLGGGHNYGYTF	TGTGCCAGCAGTTTAGGGGGAGGACATAACTATGGCTACACCTTC
TRBJ1-1	-	-	TRBV4-1	CASSQDTGTEAFF	TGCGCCAGCAGCCAAGATACGGGTACTGAAGCTTTCTTT
TRBJ1-3	TRBD1	-	TRBV5-1	CASSVWTGGGNTIYF	TGCGCCAGCAGCGTATGGACAGGGGGCGGAAACACCATATATTTT
TRBJ1-2	-	-	TRBV5-1	CASSSDGANYGYTF	TGCGCCAGCAGCTCGGACGGGGCTAACTATGGCTACACCTTC
TRBJ1-2	-	-	TRBV25-1	CASSKQGRYGYTF	TGTGCCAGCAGCAAACAGGGCAGATATGGCTACACCTTC
TRBJ1-4	-	-	TRBV11-2	CASSLRVPGEKLFF	TGTGCCAGCAGCTTAAGGGTCCCGGGAGAAAAACTGTTTTTT
TRBJ2-1	TRBD2	-	TRBV11-2	CASSLGLLADNEQFF	TGTGCCAGCAGCTTAGGTTTACTAGCGGACAATGAGCAGTTCTTC
TRBJ2-1	TRBD2	-	TRBV5-4	CASSLPGLAGRQAYNEQFF	TGTGCCAGCAGCCTCCCGGGACTAGCGGGGCGACAGGCCTACAATGAGCAGTTCTTC
TRBJ1-4	-	-	TRBV6-6	CASSYRVGEKLFF	TGTGCCAGCAGTTATCGGGTTGGGGAAAAACTGTTTTTT
TRBJ2-5	-	-	TRBV29-1	CSVEGPGKALRETQYF	TGCAGCGTTGAAGGGCCAGGTAAGGCCCTTAGGGAGACCCAGTACTTC
TRBJ1-1	TRBD1	-	TRBV14	CASSLTLDRFAEAFF	TGTGCCAGCAGCCTAACCCTGGACAGGTTCGCTGAAGCTTTCTTT
TRBJ1-5	-	-	TRBV6-5	CASRTGSGQPQHF	TGTGCCAGCAGGACAGGATCGGGTCAGCCCCAGCATTTT
TRBJ2-5	-	-	TRBV10-3	CAISESSIETQYF	TGTGCCATCAGTGAGTCGAGCATAGAGACCCAGTACTTC
TRBJ1-1	-	-	TRBV4-1	CASSQGEDRHTEAFF	TGCGCCAGCAGCCAAGGTGAAGACAGGCACACTGAAGCTTTCTTT
TRBJ1-6	-	-	TRBV5-1	CASSRNADSPLHF	TGCGCCAGCAGCCGGAATGCGGATTCACCCCTCCACTTT
TRBJ2-1	TRBD2	-	TRBV11-2	CASSSPGTTGSEQFF	TGTGCCAGCAGCTCTCCCGGGACTACGGGAAGTGAGCAGTTCTTC
TRBJ1-5	-	-	TRBV15	CATSRDQDQPQHF	TGTGCCACCAGCAGAGACCAGGATCAGCCCCAGCATTTT
TRBJ1-2	-	-	TRBV28	CASSYRTGQHGYTF	TGTGCCAGCAGCTATCGCACAGGGCAACATGGCTACACCTTC
TRBJ2-7	-	-	TRBV20-1	CSASKDRRLYEQYF	TGCAGTGCTAGTAAAGACAGGCGTCTCTACGAGCAGTACTTC
TRBJ1-2	-	-	TRBV3-1/TRBV3-2	CASSPTHRQAAYTF	TGTGCCAGCAGCCCCACCCACCGACAGGCCGCCTACACCTTC